This TCR beta chain stems from a study of CD8+ T cells in alopecia areata. Extraction and reverse transcription of RNA yielded cDNA as the sequencing template. Profiling relied on immunoSEQ multiplex PCR, and the TCRdb table lists in-frame clones only, not all of them. Among roughly 100,000 clones listed, 55% were seen once. There are 17 residues in the CDR3. The ends lost 3 bases at V and 4 bases at J; junction bases unmatched: 6. The germline V gene encodes CDR1 SNHLY and CDR2 FYNNEI. Material: CD4+ T cells sorted from blood. This receptor was obtained from a human donor in good health. The chain recombines TRBV2 with TRBJ2-6; 10 bases agree with TRBD2. CDR3 residues: CASSEVLAGVGANVLTF. The DNA of the CDR3 is TGTGCCAGCAGTGAGGTGCTAGCGGGGGTAGGGGCCAACGTCCTGACTTTC.